These 19 T cell receptor delta chains came from one sample sequenced in a study of delta chain sequences of gamma delta T cells (TCRdb year 2017). The library relied on 5' RACE. Sequencing was performed on an Illumina MiSeq. Clones were re-identified by TCRdb from the public reads with CATT, and rows with the same DNA were merged. This sample holds hundreds of delta-chain clones; approximately 22% were observed only once. Around 46% of the sample belongs to the ten largest clones. Sequencing input: either unsorted cells or a sorted T cell fraction (not recorded which). These receptors were taken from a human donor in good health.

The assigned J gene is TRDJ3, but the V gene is uncalled; the table's D call, TRDD3, was not checked against the DNA. The CDR3 totals 30 residues. CDR3 protein: CSGINAELRCIGSWGPHTGPSSWDTRQMFF. The DNA of the CDR3 is TGCAGTGGTATCAACGCAGAGTTACGTTGCATCGGCTCTTGGGGGCCCCATACTGGCCCCAGCTCCTGGGACACCCGACAGATGTTTTTC.

This clone was found a few times. The chain has TRDV2 and TRDJ1; 11 bases are shared with TRDD3. Trimming took 1 base from V and 4 from J; bases not matched to a gene: 10. Germline loops: CDR1 GEAIGNYY, CDR2 EKD. This CDR3 is built from 17 residues. This chain's CDR3 is CACDTVGDTGGGDKLIF. The CDR3 bases are TGTGCCTGTGACACAGTGGGGGATACGGGAGGAGGCGATAAACTCATCTTT.

This clone was counted a few times. The rearrangement joins TRDV2 to TRDJ1; D gene unclear. V was pared by 3 bases and J by 2 bases, with 18 bases between. Germline values: CDR1 GEAIGNYY, CDR2 EKD. The length of the CDR3 is 16 residues. The CDR3: CACDVLEDHSTDKLIF. The DNA of the CDR3 is TGTGCCTGTGACGTCCTGGAGGATCATTCTACCGATAAACTCATCTTT.

The V gene is TRDV2, the J gene TRDJ1; weak D call: TRDD3 (6 bases). Germline lookup yields CDR1 GEAIGNYY and CDR2 EKD. V lost 3 bases and J 0 bases, leaving 13 bases between the germline ends. This CDR3 comprises 15 residues. The DNA of the CDR3 is TGTGCCTGTGACCCTACTGGGCGGTACACCGATAAACTCATCTTT. This sequence encodes CACDPTGRYTDKLIF.

As to this clone: TCRdb records a much larger clone's protein for this DNA, with a difference at residue 13 that likely arises from a read error; the protein given is the translation of the DNA. The genes are TRDV1 and TRDJ1; D is tentatively TRDD2 or TRDD3 (8 bases each). Trimming shortened V by 4 bases and J by 4 bases, and 25 bases separated the two germline ends. In germline, CDR1 is TSWWSYY, CDR2 QGS. The CDR3 length is 18 residues. As DNA, the CDR3 is TGTGCTCTTGGGGTCTACTTCCTACCGGGGGATATTAACGATAAACTCATCTTT. It encodes CALGVYFLPGDINDKLIF.

This clone is labeled as large. V gene TRDV2 combines with J gene TRDJ1, with TRDD3 matching over 12 bases. This CDR3 has 16 residues. Germline V gene data show CDR1 as GEAIGNYY and CDR2 as EKD. Unmatched junction bases numbered 7, after V lost 3 bases and J lost 3 bases. The CDR3 is CACDDLLGDTSDKLIF. In DNA form, the CDR3 reads TGTGCCTGTGACGATTTACTGGGGGATACATCCGATAAACTCATCTTT.

Regarding this clone: The likely explanation is a read error, given a far larger clone one base away. The chain employs TRDV2 and TRDJ3; unclear D gene. In germline, CDR1 is GEAIGNYY, CDR2 EKD. The CDR3 is 20 amino acids. DNA of the CDR3: TGTGCCTGTGACGCACCCGGGGCCACCCCAAGCTCCTGGAACACCCGACAGATGTTTTTC. Translating gives CACDAPGATPSSWNTRQMFF.

A note on this clone: A far bigger clonotype differs at one base, so this is likely a read error. At the DNA level, this CDR3 is encoded by other sequences in the same sample as well. The chain uses TRDV2 and TRDJ1, with 9 bases fitting TRDD3. This CDR3 has 21 residues. Unmatched junction bases numbered 19, after V lost 0 bases and J lost 0 bases. The germline gives CDR1 GEAIGNYY, CDR2 EKD. The CDR3 nucleotides are TGTGCCTGTGACACCCTTCGGCCTACGCAACTGGGGGACCCGTACACCGATAAACTCATCTTT. Residues: CACDTLRPTQLGDPYTDKLIF.

The chain joins TRDV2 to TRDJ1; the match to TRDD3 covers 11 bases. Losses at the gene ends were 3 bases for V and 10 bases for J; bases not matched to a gene: 15. The CDR3 is 16 residues long. Germline V gene sequence: CDR1 GEAIGNYY, CDR2 EKD. CDR3 nucleotide sequence: TGTGCCTGTGACGGTATGAAAATGGGGGATACGCCGGGACTCATCTTT. Protein product: CACDGMKMGDTPGLIF.

Within the sample, this clone is large. V is TRDV2 and J is TRDJ3; 11 nucleotides agree with TRDD3. The J segment lost 0 bases and the V segment lost 3 bases, leaving 3 bases of the junction unmatched. Germline CDR1 is GEAIGNYY and CDR2 is EKD. The CDR3 covers 18 residues. The CDR3 here is CACDSTGGYSWDTRQMFF. CDR3 coding DNA: TGTGCCTGTGACTCAACTGGGGGATACTCCTGGGACACCCGACAGATGTTTTTC.

This clone is medium-sized. V gene TRDV2 combines with J gene TRDJ1; maybe TRDD3 (6 bases). Trimming removed 3 bases at V and 1 base at J, with 20 bases between. This CDR3 comprises 17 residues. CDR1 and CDR2 (germline): GEAIGNYY, EKD. The CDR3 bases are TGTGCCTGTGACCTGCTGGGGTCCCCCCCGGCCACCGATAAACTCATCTTT. It is translated as CACDLLGSPPATDKLIF.

This clone was recorded a few times. The chain joins TRDV2 to TRDJ3, with 10 bases identical to TRDD3. The CDR3 has 20 amino acids. Trimming took 0 bases from V and 0 from J; bases not matched to a gene: 7. Per the germline V gene, CDR1 is GEAIGNYY and CDR2 is EKD. As DNA, the CDR3 is TGTGCCTGTGACACCGTACTGGGGGATGCGAGCTCCTGGGACACCCGACAGATGTTTTTC. Translating it yields CACDTVLGDASSWDTRQMFF.

This chain connects TRDV2 to TRDJ1; 8 bases agree with TRDD3. With V trimmed by 0 bases and J by 3 bases, 11 bases remained unmatched. Germline CDR1 and CDR2: GEAIGNYY and EKD. The CDR3 consists of 17 residues. CDR3 sequence (DNA): TGTGCCTGTGACACCGCCTTTACTGGGGGTACGGCCGATAAACTCATCTTT. Translating gives CACDTAFTGGTADKLIF.

V and J are TRDV2 and TRDJ1; 9 positions match TRDD3. Per the germline V gene, CDR1 is GEAIGNYY and CDR2 is EKD. The junction had 20 bases not matched to a gene; V was cut back by 3 bases and J by 1 base. This CDR3 region has 20 residues. The CDR3 region is CACDPVTGLGDGVGTDKLIF. CDR3 coding DNA: TGTGCCTGTGACCCCGTCACCGGCCTGGGGGATGGCGTGGGCACCGATAAACTCATCTTT.

A note on this clone: A far larger clone is one nucleotide away, so this likely arose from a read error. The sample holds other DNA sequences that translate to the same CDR3. The rearrangement links TRDV2 to TRDJ1, with 9 bases aligning to TRDD3. CDR3 length: 21 amino acids. Germline loops: CDR1 GEAIGNYY, CDR2 EKD. CDR3 residues: CACDTLRPTQLGDPYTDKLIF. CDR3 coding DNA: TGTGCCTGTGACACCCTCCGGCCTACGCAACTGGGGGACCCGTACACCGATAAACTCATCTTC.

This clone has just a few counts. J is TRDJ1 and V is TRDV2, with D unresolved. The germline gives CDR1 GEAIGNYY, CDR2 EKD. This CDR3 region has 10 residues. V gave up 0 bases and J gave up 5 bases, with 0 bases separating them. CDR3 amino acids: CACDTDKLIF. The CDR3 DNA reads as TGTGCCTGTGACACCGATAAACTCATCTTT.

This clone came up a few times. This chain joins TRDV2 and TRDJ1; 12 nucleotides line up with TRDD3. The CDR3 is made up of 16 amino acids. Looked up from germline, CDR1 is GEAIGNYY and CDR2 is EKD. Trimming cost V 1 base and J 0 bases; bases outside gene matches: 2. For the CDR3, the DNA is TGTGCCTGTGACACTCTGGGGGATACGCACACCGATAAACTCATCTTT. Its protein is CACDTLGDTHTDKLIF.

This rearrangement joins TRDV2 to TRDJ3; D may be TRDD2 (5 bases). CDR3 size: 19 residues. Per germline, CDR1 GEAIGNYY and CDR2 EKD. The V end lost 3 bases, the J end lost 3 bases, and 20 bases lay between the germline ends. CDR3 region: CACDAFERDRSWDTRQMFF. DNA for the CDR3: TGTGCCTGTGACGCCTTCGAACGCGACCGAAGCTGGGACACCCGACAGATGTTTTTC.

J gene TRDJ1 was identified, but the V gene was not called; the table's TRDD3 call for D was not verified on the DNA. This CDR3 has 14 amino acids. CDR3 in DNA: TGTGCTATTTTCTTGGGGGATATTACCGATAAACTCATCTTT. This translates into CAIFLGDITDKLIF.